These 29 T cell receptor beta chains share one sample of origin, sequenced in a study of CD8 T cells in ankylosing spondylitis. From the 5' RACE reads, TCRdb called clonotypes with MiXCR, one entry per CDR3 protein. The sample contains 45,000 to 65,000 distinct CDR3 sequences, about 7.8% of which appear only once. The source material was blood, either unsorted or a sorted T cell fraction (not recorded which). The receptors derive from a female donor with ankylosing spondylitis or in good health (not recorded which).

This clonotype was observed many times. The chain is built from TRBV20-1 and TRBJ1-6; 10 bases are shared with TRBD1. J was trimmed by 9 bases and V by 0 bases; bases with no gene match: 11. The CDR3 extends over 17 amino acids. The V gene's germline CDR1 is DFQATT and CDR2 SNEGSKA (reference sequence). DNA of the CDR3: TGCAGTGCTAGAGATCAGGGGACAGGGGTATTACTTTCACCCCTCCACTTT. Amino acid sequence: CSARDQGTGVLLSPLHF.

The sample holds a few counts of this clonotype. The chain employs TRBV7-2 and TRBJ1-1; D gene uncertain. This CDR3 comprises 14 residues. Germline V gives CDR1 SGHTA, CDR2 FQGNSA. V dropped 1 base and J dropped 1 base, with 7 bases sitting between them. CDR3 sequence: CASSLGRSNTEAFF. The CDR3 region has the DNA TGTGCCAGCAGCTTAGGCAGATCGAACACTGAAGCTTTCTTT.

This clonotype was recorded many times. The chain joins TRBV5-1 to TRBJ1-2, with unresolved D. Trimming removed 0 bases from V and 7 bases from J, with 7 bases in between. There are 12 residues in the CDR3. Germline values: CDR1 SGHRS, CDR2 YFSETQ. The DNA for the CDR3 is TGCGCCAGCAGCTTGGACACGTCTGGCTACACCTTC. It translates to CASSLDTSGYTF.

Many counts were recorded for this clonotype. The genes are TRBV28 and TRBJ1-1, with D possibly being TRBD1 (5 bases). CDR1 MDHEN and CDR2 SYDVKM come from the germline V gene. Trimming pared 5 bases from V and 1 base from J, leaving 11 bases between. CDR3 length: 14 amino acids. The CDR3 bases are TGTGCCAGCAGTGCTCCGGGGGGGAACACTGAAGCTTTCTTT. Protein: CASSAPGGNTEAFF.

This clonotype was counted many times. The CDR3 reads CASSETNSPLHF. DNA for the CDR3: TGTGCCAGCAGTGAGACAAATTCACCCCTCCACTTT. The chain employs TRBV2 and TRBJ1-6; unclear D gene. Trimming cost V 3 bases and J 7 bases, with 4 bases left between them. Germline loops: CDR1 SNHLY, CDR2 FYNNEI. This CDR3 contains 12 residues.

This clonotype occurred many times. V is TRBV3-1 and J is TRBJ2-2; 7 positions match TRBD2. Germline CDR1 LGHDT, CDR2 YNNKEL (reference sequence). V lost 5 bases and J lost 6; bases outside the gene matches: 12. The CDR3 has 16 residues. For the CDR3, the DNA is TGTGCCAGCAGCTCTTCACGGAGGACTAGGTCCGGGGAGCTGTTTTTT. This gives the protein CASSSSRRTRSGELFF.

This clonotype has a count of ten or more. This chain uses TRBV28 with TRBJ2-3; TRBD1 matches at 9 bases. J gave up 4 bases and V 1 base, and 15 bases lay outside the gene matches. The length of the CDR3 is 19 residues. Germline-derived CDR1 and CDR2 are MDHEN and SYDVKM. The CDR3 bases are TGTGCCAGCAGTTTATTTGGTTTCGGGGGACAGGGAGGTCCAGATACGCAGTATTTT. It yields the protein CASSLFGFGGQGGPDTQYF. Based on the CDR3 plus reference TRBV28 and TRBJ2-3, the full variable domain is DVKVTQSSRYLVKRTGEKVFLECVQDMDHENMFWYRQDPGLGLRLIYFSYDVKMKEKGDIPEGYSVSREKKERFSLILESASTNQTSMYLCASSLFGFGGQGGPDTQYFGPGTRLTVL.

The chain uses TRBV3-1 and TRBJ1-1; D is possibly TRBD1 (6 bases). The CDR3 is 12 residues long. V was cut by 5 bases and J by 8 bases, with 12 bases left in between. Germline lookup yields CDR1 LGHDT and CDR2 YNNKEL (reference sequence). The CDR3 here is CASSTGQVEAFF. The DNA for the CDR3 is TGTGCCAGCAGCACGGGACAAGTAGAAGCTTTCTTT. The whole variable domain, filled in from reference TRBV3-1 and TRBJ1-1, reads DTAVSQTPKYLVTQMGNDKSIKCEQNLGHDTMYWYKQDSKKFLKIMFSYNNKELIINETVPNRFSPKSPDKAHLNLHINSLELGDSAVYFCASSTGQVEAFFGQGTRLTVV.

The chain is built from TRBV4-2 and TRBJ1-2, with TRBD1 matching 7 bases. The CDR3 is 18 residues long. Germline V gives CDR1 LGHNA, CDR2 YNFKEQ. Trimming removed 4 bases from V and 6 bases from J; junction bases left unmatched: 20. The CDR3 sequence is CASSPGLQGVGIENGYTF. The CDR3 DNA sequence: TGTGCCAGCAGCCCCGGGCTCCAGGGGGTAGGCATAGAAAATGGCTACACCTTC.

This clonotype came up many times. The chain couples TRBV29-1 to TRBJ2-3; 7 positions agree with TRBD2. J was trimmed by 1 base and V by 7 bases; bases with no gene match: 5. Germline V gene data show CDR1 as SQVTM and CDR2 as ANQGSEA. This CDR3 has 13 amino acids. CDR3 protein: CSGLSGGTDTQYF. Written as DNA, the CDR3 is TGCAGCGGTCTAAGCGGGGGCACAGATACGCAGTATTTT.

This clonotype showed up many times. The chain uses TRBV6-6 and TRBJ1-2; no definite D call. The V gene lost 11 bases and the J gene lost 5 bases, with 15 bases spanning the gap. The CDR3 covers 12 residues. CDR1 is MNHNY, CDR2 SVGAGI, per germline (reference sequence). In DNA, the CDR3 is TGTGCCGCCAACGGACCCCCGTATGGCTACACCTTC. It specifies CAANGPPYGYTF.

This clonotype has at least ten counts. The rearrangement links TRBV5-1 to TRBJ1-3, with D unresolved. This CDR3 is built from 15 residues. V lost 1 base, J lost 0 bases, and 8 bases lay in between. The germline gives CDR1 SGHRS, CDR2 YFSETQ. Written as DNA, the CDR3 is TGCGCCAGCAGCTTGAGATATAGCTCTGGAAACACCATATATTTT. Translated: CASSLRYSSGNTIYF.

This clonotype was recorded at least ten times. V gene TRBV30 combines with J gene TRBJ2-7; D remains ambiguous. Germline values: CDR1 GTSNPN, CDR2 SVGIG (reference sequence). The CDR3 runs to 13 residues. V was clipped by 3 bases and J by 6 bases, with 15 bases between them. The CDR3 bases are TGTGCCTGGAGGGCGGCTTCGGTCCTCGAGCAGTACTTC. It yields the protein CAWRAASVLEQYF.

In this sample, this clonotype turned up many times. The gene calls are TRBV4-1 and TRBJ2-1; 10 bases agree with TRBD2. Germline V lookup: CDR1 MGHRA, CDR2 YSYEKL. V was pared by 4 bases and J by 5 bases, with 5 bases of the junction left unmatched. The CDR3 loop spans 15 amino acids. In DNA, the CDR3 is TGCGCCAGCAGCCTGGGACTAGCGACGAACAATGAGCAGTTCTTC. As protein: CASSLGLATNNEQFF.

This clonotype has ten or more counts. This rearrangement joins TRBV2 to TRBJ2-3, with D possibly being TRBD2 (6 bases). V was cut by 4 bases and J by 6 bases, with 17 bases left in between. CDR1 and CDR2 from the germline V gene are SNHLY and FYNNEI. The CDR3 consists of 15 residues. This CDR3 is CASSVSTALADTQYF. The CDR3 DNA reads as TGTGCCAGCAGTGTTTCGACGGCCCTAGCGGATACGCAGTATTTT.

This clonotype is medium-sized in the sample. CDR3 sequence reads: CASSPEQGRTEAFF. DNA for the CDR3: TGCGCCAGCAGCCCGGAACAGGGACGCACTGAAGCTTTCTTT. This rearrangement joins TRBV5-1 to TRBJ1-1; TRBD1 might be the D (6 bases). V was cut by 4 bases and J by 4 bases, with 14 bases left in between. The germline gives CDR1 SGHRS, CDR2 YFSETQ. The CDR3 extends over 14 amino acids. The entire variable domain, with the rest obtained from reference TRBV5-1 and TRBJ1-1, is as follows: KAGVTQTPRYLIKTRGQQVTLSCSPISGHRSVSWYQQTPGQGLQFLFEYFSETQRNKGNFPGRFSGRQFSNSRSEMNVSTLELGDSALYLCASSPEQGRTEAFFGQGTRLTVV.

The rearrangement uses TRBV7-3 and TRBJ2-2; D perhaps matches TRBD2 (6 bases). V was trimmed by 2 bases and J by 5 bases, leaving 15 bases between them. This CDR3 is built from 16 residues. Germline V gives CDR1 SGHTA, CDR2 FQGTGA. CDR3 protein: CASSLGSQSGTGELFF. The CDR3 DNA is TGTGCCAGCAGCTTAGGATCCCAGAGCGGGACCGGGGAGCTGTTTTTT.

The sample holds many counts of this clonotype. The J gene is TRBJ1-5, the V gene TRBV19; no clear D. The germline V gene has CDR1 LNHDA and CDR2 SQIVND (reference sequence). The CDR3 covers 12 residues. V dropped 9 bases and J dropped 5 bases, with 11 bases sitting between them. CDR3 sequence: CASRTDYQPQHF. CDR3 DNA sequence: TGTGCCAGCCGGACGGATTATCAGCCCCAGCATTTT.

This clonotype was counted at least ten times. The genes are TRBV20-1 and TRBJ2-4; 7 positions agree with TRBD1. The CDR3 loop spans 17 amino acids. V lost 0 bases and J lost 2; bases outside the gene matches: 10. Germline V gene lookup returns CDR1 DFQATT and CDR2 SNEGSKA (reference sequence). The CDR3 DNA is TGCAGTGCTAGAGACCGGGACAGACTGGGGTCCAAAAACATTCAGTACTTC. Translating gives CSARDRDRLGSKNIQYF.

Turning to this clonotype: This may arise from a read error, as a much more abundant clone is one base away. The CDR3 region has the DNA TGCAGTGCTACCGGGACTAGCGGGGGGGCTTCCTACGCGCAGTACTTC. It codes for CSATGTSGGASYAQYF. J is TRBJ2-7 and V is TRBV20-1; 16 bases match TRBD2. The CDR3 spans 16 residues. Germline V gene lookup returns CDR1 DFQATT and CDR2 SNEGSKA (reference sequence).

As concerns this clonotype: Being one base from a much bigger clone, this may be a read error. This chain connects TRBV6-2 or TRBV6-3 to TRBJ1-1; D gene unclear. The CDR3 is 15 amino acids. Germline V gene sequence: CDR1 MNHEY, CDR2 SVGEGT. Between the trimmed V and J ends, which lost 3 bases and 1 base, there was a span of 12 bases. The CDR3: CASSYWVNTNTEAFF. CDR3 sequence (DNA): TGTGCCAGCAGTTATTGGGTTAATACGAACACTGAAGCTTTCTTT.

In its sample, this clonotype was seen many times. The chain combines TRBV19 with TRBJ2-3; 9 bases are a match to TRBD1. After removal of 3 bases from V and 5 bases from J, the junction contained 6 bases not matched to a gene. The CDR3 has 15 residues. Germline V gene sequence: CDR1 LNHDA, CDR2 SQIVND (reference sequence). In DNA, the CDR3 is TGTGCCAGTAGTATCCGGGACAGGGCCGGAGATACGCAGTATTTT. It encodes CASSIRDRAGDTQYF.

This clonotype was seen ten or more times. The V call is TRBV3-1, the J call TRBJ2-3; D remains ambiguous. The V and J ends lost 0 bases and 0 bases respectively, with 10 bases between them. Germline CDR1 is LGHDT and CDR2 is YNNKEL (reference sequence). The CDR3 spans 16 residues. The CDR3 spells CASSQDLSTSTDTQYF. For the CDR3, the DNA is TGTGCCAGCAGCCAAGATCTATCAACCAGCACAGATACGCAGTATTTT.

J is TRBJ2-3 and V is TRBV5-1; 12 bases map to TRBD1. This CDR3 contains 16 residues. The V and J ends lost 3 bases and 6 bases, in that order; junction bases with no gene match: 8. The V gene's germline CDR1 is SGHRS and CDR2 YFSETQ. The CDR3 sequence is CASSSYGTGGRDTQYF. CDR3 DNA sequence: TGCGCCAGCAGCTCATATGGGACAGGGGGCCGGGATACGCAGTATTTT.

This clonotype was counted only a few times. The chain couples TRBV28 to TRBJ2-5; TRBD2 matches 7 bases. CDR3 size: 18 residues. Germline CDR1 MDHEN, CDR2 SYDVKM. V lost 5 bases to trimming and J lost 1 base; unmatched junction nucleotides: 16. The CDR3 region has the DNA TGTGCCAGCAGTCACACGTTTCTCGGGGGGAGAGGCCAAGAGACCCAGTACTTC. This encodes CASSHTFLGGRGQETQYF.

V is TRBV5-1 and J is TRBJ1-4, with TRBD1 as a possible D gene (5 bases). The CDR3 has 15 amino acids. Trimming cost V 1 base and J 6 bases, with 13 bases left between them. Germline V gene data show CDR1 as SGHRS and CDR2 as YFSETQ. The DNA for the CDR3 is TGCGCCAGCAGCTTGACCAGCCGGGGCGATGAAAAACTGTTTTTT. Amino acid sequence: CASSLTSRGDEKLFF.

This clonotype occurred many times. The CDR3 DNA is TGTGCCAGCAGCCCTTACCGGGACAGTTCCTACGAGCAGTACTTC. This encodes CASSPYRDSSYEQYF. This chain links TRBV12-3 or TRBV12-4 with TRBJ2-7; TRBD1 aligns across 7 bases. The V segment lost 6 bases and the J segment 1 base; nucleotides outside the gene matches: 9. This CDR3 has 15 residues.

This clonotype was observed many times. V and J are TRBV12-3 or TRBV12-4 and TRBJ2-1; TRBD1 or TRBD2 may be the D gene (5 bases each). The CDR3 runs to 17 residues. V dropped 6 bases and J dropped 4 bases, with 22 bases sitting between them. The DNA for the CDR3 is TGTGCCAGCAGCCTTTCCTCCATTCTAGGGGAGTACAATGAGCAGTTCTTC. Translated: CASSLSSILGEYNEQFF.

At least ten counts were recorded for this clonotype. The CDR3 sequence is CAARGSLNTEAFF. Here the CDR3 DNA reads TGTGCCGCCCGGGGGTCTCTGAACACTGAAGCTTTCTTT. V and J are TRBV24-1 and TRBJ1-1; perhaps TRBD1 as D (5 bases). V dropped 12 bases and J dropped 0 bases, with 13 bases sitting between them. CDR1 and CDR2 (germline): KGHDR, SFDVKD. CDR3 length: 13 amino acids.